The 23 T cell receptor beta chains reported below all come from one sample, sequenced in a study of blood T cell repertoires in COVID-19. Libraries were prepared by immunoSEQ multiplex PCR; TCRdb keeps only in-frame clonotypes and omits some of them. Of approximately 230,000 clones in the sample, roughly four fifths were seen once. Sequencing was carried out using peripheral blood. Receptors originate from a man aged 80 or over with acute or convalescent COVID-19.

This chain connects TRBV5-5 to TRBJ2-5; D call uncertain. Trimming cost V 1 base and J 0 bases, with 4 bases left between them. The CDR3 is 13 amino acids. Germline lookup yields CDR1 SGHKS and CDR2 YYEKEE (reference sequence). CDR3 in DNA: TGTGCCAGCAGCTTGCAGTACCAAGAGACCCAGTACTTC. Encoded protein: CASSLQYQETQYF. Full variable domain (outside the CDR3, taken from reference TRBV5-5 and TRBJ2-5): DAGVTQSPTHLIKTRGQQVTLRCSPISGHKSVSWYQQVLGQGPQFIFQYYEKEERGRGNFPDRFSARQFPNYSSELNVNALLLGDSALYLCASSLQYQETQYFGPGTRLLVL.

This sequence joins TRBV12-3 or TRBV12-4 and TRBJ2-1; 7 nucleotides match TRBD2. This CDR3 comprises 13 residues. J gave up 10 bases and V 6 bases, and 9 bases lay outside the gene matches. The CDR3 is CASRGTVGGEQFF. The CDR3 nucleotides read TGTGCCAGCAGAGGGACCGTCGGGGGGGAGCAGTTCTTC.

This clone was found once. V and J are TRBV7-9 and TRBJ2-7; D is unresolved. V lost 5 bases to trimming and J lost 2 bases, with 10 bases between them. CDR3 length: 13 residues. CDR1 is SEHNR and CDR2 is FQNEAQ in the germline V gene (reference sequence). The DNA of the CDR3 is TGTGCCAGCAGCCCTCGAACAGCCTACGAGCAGTACTTC. This translates into CASSPRTAYEQYF. The full variable domain, its missing parts supplied by reference TRBV7-9 and TRBJ2-7, is DTGVSQNPRHKITKRGQNVTFRCDPISEHNRLYWYRQTLGQGPEFLTYFQNEAQLEKSRLLSDRFSAERPKGSFSTLEIQRTEQGDSAMYLCASSPRTAYEQYFGPGTRLTVT.

The V and J genes are TRBV24-1 and TRBJ1-2; unclear D gene. CDR3 length: 13 residues. Germline lookup yields CDR1 KGHDR and CDR2 SFDVKD. Trimming shortened V by 4 bases and J by 1 base, and 6 bases separated the two germline ends. In DNA form, the CDR3 reads TGTGCCACCAGTGACACTTTTAACTATGGCTACACCTTC. It codes for CATSDTFNYGYTF.

This sequence joins TRBV7-9 and TRBJ1-1; D ambiguous. The CDR3 sequence is 14 residues long. The germline CDR1 and CDR2 sequences are SEHNR and FQNEAQ (reference sequence). V lost 0 bases to trimming and J lost 1 base, with 6 bases between them. This CDR3 reads CASSLALTNTEAFF. The DNA of the CDR3 is TGTGCCAGCAGCTTAGCGCTAACGAACACTGAAGCTTTCTTT.

The V gene is TRBV9, the J gene TRBJ1-4, with D unresolved. The germline gives CDR1 SGDLS, CDR2 YYNGEE. This CDR3 comprises 15 residues. Trimming removed 4 bases at V and 0 bases at J, with 10 bases between. The CDR3 DNA sequence: TGTGCCAGCAGCAAGAGCCCCTCAACTAATGAAAAACTGTTTTTT. The encoded protein is CASSKSPSTNEKLFF.

The chain has TRBV4-1 and TRBJ1-1; TRBD1 might be the D (6 bases). Germline V gene data show CDR1 as MGHRA and CDR2 as YSYEKL. This CDR3 region has 14 residues. V lost 1 base and J 0 bases, leaving 6 bases between the germline ends. Here the CDR3 DNA reads TGCGCCAGCAGCCAAGGGACAGTGAACACTGAAGCTTTCTTT. Translation: CASSQGTVNTEAFF.

This clone came up once. The J gene is TRBJ2-3, the V gene TRBV3-1 (or the pseudogene TRBV3-2), with 11 bases matching TRBD2. Losses at the gene ends were 3 bases for V and 11 bases for J; bases not matched to a gene: 4. Germline V gives CDR1 LGHDT, CDR2 YNNKEL (reference sequence). This CDR3 region has 13 residues. CDR3 DNA sequence: TGTGCCAGCAGCCATCTTACTAGCGGGGGGCAGTATTTT. This gives the protein CASSHLTSGGQYF.

The rearrangement links TRBV3-1 (or the pseudogene TRBV3-2) to TRBJ1-5, with 9 bases lining up with TRBD1. V dropped 1 base and J dropped 5; count of bases not matched to a gene: 3. CDR3 size: 15 residues. Germline-derived CDR1 and CDR2 are LGHDT and YNNKEL (reference sequence). The CDR3 spells CASSQAWTGDQPQHF. CDR3 coding DNA: TGTGCCAGCAGCCAAGCCTGGACAGGGGATCAGCCCCAGCATTTT.

The CDR3 is CASSPGSSNEKLFF. The CDR3, as DNA: TGTGCCAGCAGCCCGGGTAGTTCCAATGAAAAACTGTTTTTT. The chain recombines TRBV3-1 (or the pseudogene TRBV3-2) with TRBJ1-4; D call uncertain. This CDR3 region has 14 residues. With 4 bases removed from V and 5 bases from J, the gap between germline ends came to 11 bases. Germline V gene data show CDR1 as LGHDT and CDR2 as YNNKEL (reference sequence).

V and J are TRBV7-9 and TRBJ2-2; TRBD2 agrees at 7 bases. V was clipped by 5 bases and J by 0 bases; unmatched bases: 12. This CDR3 has 18 amino acids. In germline, CDR1 is SEHNR, CDR2 FQNEAQ (reference sequence). The CDR3 region has the DNA TGTGCCAGCAGCCCATTTGTCGGGAGGAGGACGAACACCGGGGAGCTGTTTTTT. Protein product: CASSPFVGRRTNTGELFF.

This clone was detected only once. This chain joins TRBV5-1 and TRBJ2-7; D might be TRBD1 (5 bases). Trimming removed 1 base from V and 12 bases from J, with 20 bases in between. Germline V gene lookup returns CDR1 SGHRS and CDR2 YFSETQ. CDR3 length: 14 residues. As DNA, the CDR3 is TGCGCCAGCAGCTTGACGGAGAGGACACACCCTTTGTACTTC. Translated: CASSLTERTHPLYF.

There are a few counts of this clone. This sequence joins TRBV28 and TRBJ1-5; D unresolved. V lost 3 bases and J lost 5, with 14 bases in between. The CDR3 has 15 residues. Looked up from germline, CDR1 is MDHEN and CDR2 is SYDVKM. The CDR3 sequence is CASSFLGRSDQPQHF. In nucleotides, the CDR3 is TGTGCCAGCAGTTTCCTAGGGAGGTCCGATCAGCCCCAGCATTTT.

The chain links TRBV7-2 to TRBJ2-1, with 7 bases fitting TRBD2. The CDR3 is made up of 14 amino acids. V dropped 5 bases and J dropped 7; count of bases not matched to a gene: 8. Germline V gives CDR1 SGHTA, CDR2 FQGNSA. The CDR3 spells CASSTTRTSNEQFF. The CDR3, as DNA: TGTGCCAGCAGCACTACTAGGACTAGTAATGAGCAGTTCTTC.

The gene calls are TRBV5-1 and TRBJ2-7, with 7 bases matching TRBD1. Germline V gives CDR1 SGHRS, CDR2 YFSETQ. J was trimmed by 4 bases and V by 3 bases; bases with no gene match: 10. The CDR3 contains 15 residues. The CDR3 here is CASSSQPGQLYEQYF. The DNA of the CDR3 is TGCGCCAGCAGCTCCCAGCCGGGACAGTTATACGAGCAGTACTTC.

This clone was observed a single time. This chain connects TRBV25-1 to TRBJ2-2; TRBD1 is a possible D gene (6 bases). Germline V gene lookup returns CDR1 MGHDK and CDR2 SYGVNS. This CDR3 has 14 amino acids. The V end was cut by 4 bases, the J end by 3 bases, with 9 bases between. The CDR3 protein is CASSARGYTGELFF. CDR3 sequence (DNA): TGTGCCAGCAGTGCCAGGGGTTACACCGGGGAGCTGTTTTTT.

The J gene is TRBJ1-2, the V gene TRBV28, with D perhaps matching TRBD1 (5 bases). Germline-derived CDR1 and CDR2 are MDHEN and SYDVKM. This CDR3 has 13 amino acids. As DNA, the CDR3 is TGTTCTACCCAATCCCAGGGCGGCTATGGCTACACCTTC. This gives the protein CSTQSQGGYGYTF.

This rearrangement joins TRBV24-1 to TRBJ1-4; 11 bases line up with TRBD1. V lost 2 bases to trimming and J lost 8 bases; unmatched junction nucleotides: 3. This CDR3 has 15 residues. CDR1 is KGHDR and CDR2 is SFDVKD in the germline V gene. CDR3 protein: CATSDSGTGGEKLFF. The CDR3 bases are TGTGCCACCAGTGATTCCGGGACAGGGGGAGAAAAACTGTTTTTT.

The chain employs TRBV10-1 and TRBJ1-6; D gene uncertain. The CDR3 contains 14 residues. The germline V gene encodes CDR1 WNHNN and CDR2 SYGVQD (reference sequence). V gave up 5 bases and J gave up 11 bases, with 16 bases separating them. The CDR3 protein is CASSRGPKGTPLHF. CDR3 coding DNA: TGCGCCAGCAGTCGCGGGCCAAAGGGAACACCCCTCCACTTT.

V is TRBV18 and J is TRBJ1-3, with D possibly being TRBD1 (6 bases). The CDR3 is 18 residues long. The germline V gene has CDR1 KGHSH and CDR2 LQKENI. V was clipped by 6 bases and J by 0 bases, with 21 bases between them. The CDR3 region is CASSRTGGQISSGNTIYF. In nucleotides, the CDR3 is TGTGCCAGCTCCCGTACGGGGGGACAAATCAGCTCTGGAAACACCATATATTTT.

The chain is built from TRBV10-3 and TRBJ1-2; 7 bases are shared with TRBD1. J was trimmed by 6 bases and V by 6 bases; bases with no gene match: 10. The CDR3 is 14 residues long. Per the germline V gene, CDR1 is ENHRY and CDR2 is SYGVKD. CDR3 protein: CAISNLGQADGYTF. The DNA of the CDR3 is TGTGCCATCAGCAACCTCGGACAGGCTGATGGCTACACCTTC.

The chain employs TRBV5-1 and TRBJ1-2; TRBD1 might be the D (5 bases). Trimming cost V 3 bases and J 4 bases, with 16 bases left between them. The CDR3 contains 15 residues. Germline CDR1 SGHRS, CDR2 YFSETQ. CDR3 nucleotides: TGCGCCAGCAGCTGGGGGGAGTCCCCTAGCTATGGCTACACCTTC. Its protein product is CASSWGESPSYGYTF.

This chain connects TRBV3-1 (or the pseudogene TRBV3-2) to TRBJ2-1; 8 positions match TRBD1. Germline lookup yields CDR1 LGHDT and CDR2 YNNKEL (reference sequence). Losses at the gene ends were 7 bases for V and 9 bases for J; bases not matched to a gene: 11. This CDR3 is built from 14 residues. CDR3 sequence: CASTIDRGIGEQFF. The CDR3, as DNA: TGTGCCAGCACAATAGACAGGGGTATTGGTGAGCAGTTCTTC.